Given below is one TCR beta chain in context. The target of this receptor is not known. No much larger clone is present one base from it, and per-base qualities are unavailable. The CDR3 regions of human TCRbeta chains were analyzed by immunosequencing. The authors' pipeline ran thus. TCRs in the repertoires were compared against a reference library of SARS-CoV-2-specific TCRs that had been generated with the MIRA antigen-specificity platform. Breadth was defined as the fraction of unique TCRs that were SARS-CoV-2-associated, and depth was defined as the fraction of total T cells that were SARS-CoV-2-associated. Using the MIRA data, each spike-specific TCR was mapped to the spike region that the TCR reacts to and placed in a CD4 or CD8 class. Log10-transformed breadth and depth values were compared by one-way ANOVA with Sidak's multiple comparisons tests. Here the immuneACCESS table is served through TCRdb, limited to in-frame sequences with V and J called. Missing clones are a known gap in these copies; in checked studies unresolved V genes cover under half, and the rest lacks a known reason. V and J calls plus clone size are reproduced from that table; the DNA served to infer D and trimming. The sample table lists around 180,000 clones, about 86% of them with a count of one. Clones ranked in the top ten supply 6% to 8.5% of the sample.

This sample stems from a study of T cell responses to AZD1222 COVID-19 vaccine (dated by TCRdb to the early 2020s). Study-wide context: AZD1222 recipients with second doses at about 4 weeks or about 12 weeks were pooled, because spike-specific TCR depth and breadth did not differ between schedules. TCR sequencing covered fewer than 250 trial participants: 200 to 220 given two doses of AZD1222 and about 26 given two doses of MenACWY control vaccine. Trial participants were enrolled by age into subgroups of 18-55, 56-69 and 70-plus years, and roughly 150, 30 and 60 TCR-sequenced participants, respectively, were included in these subgroups.

Overall results and qualifications from the work: Conclusions about previously exposed vaccinees are limited, since just five or six AZD1222 recipients were seropositive for SARS-CoV-2 at baseline. No day 14 peak-response samples were available, so repertoires were characterized only after the peak T cell response. A significant rise in spike-specific TCR breadth and depth was observed after two AZD1222 doses relative to day 0 and relative to MenACWY recipients. Most participants were white British and females outnumbered males, and the authors suggested that clonal diversity may have been underestimated. The vaccine-associated CD4 TCRs covered the entire spike protein, and the dominant responses fell in regions 160-218 and 743-854. Nearly half of unique spike-specific TCRs reportedly recognized epitopes outside regions mutated in the B.1.351 and B.1.1.7 variants. The 56-69-year group was small, and its depth increase did not reach significance, likely because of low power.

The CDR3 goes from the cysteine to the phenylalanine over 16 residues. The kept DNA is CDR3 alone, 48 bases in frame from the first base. V lost 4 bases and J lost 4 bases; the stretch between them is 22 bases long. Per the germline V gene (reference sequence), GTSNPN is the CDR1 and SVGIG is the CDR2. Interpreted using the paper, the time point label stands for: baseline before first vaccination. Vaccinee samples were obtained from the UK trials COV001 and COV002, which included a single-blind randomized controlled phase 2/3 trial of AZD1222 (ChAdOx1 nCoV-19) in healthy adults. For TCRbeta chain sequencing, PBMC samples from trial participants were taken at day 0 and at day 28 after the second dose.

The sequencing here drew on peripheral blood, taken on day 0 of AZD1222 vaccination. This TCR derives from an adult in good health. This sequence uses TRBV30 and TRBJ1-2; the D gene is perhaps TRBD1, on 6 matching bases. The CDR3 here reads CAWTLGQPWNGYGYTF. The DNA is TGTGCCTGGACCCTCGGACAGCCCTGGAACGGCTATGGCTACACCTTC.